These 26 T cell receptor beta chains originate from one sample sequenced in a study of T cells in Graves' hyperthyroidism and ophthalmopathy. RNA transcripts served as the template for amplifying TCR beta CDR3 regions. With the HTBI primer set, the TCR CDR3 went through a first round of RT-PCR. TCRdb used MiXCR to reprocess the multiplex PCR reads, holding one entry per CDR3 protein. Counted here are approximately 200,000 distinct CDR3 sequences, about a sixth occurring once; the ten biggest clones make up around two fifths. Sequencing used blood. These receptors were obtained from a man aged 35 to 55 with Graves' hyperthyroidism.

The chain combines TRBV24-1 with TRBJ2-4; D is perhaps TRBD2 (6 bases). The CDR3 has 14 amino acids. The V end lost 5 bases, the J end lost 6 bases, and 13 bases lay between the germline ends. CDR1 is KGHDR and CDR2 is SFDVKD in the germline V gene. The chain's CDR3 is CATSGGTEGNIQYF. CDR3 coding DNA: TGTGCCACCAGTGGGGGGACGGAGGGAAACATTCAGTACTTC.

This clonotype showed up many times. The chain recombines TRBV20-1 with TRBJ2-7, with a possible D match to TRBD2 (6 bases). The CDR3 runs to 15 residues. Germline values: CDR1 DFQATT, CDR2 SNEGSKA (reference sequence). With 5 bases removed from V and 5 bases from J, the gap between germline ends came to 22 bases. This CDR3 reads CSAPKGGRLGNEQYF. The CDR3 DNA sequence: TGCAGTGCTCCCAAAGGAGGGAGATTGGGTAACGAGCAGTACTTC.

This clonotype came up a few times. The V and J genes are TRBV5-4 and TRBJ2-5; D is possibly TRBD1 (5 bases). Germline V gene lookup returns CDR1 SGHNT and CDR2 YYREEE (reference sequence). The CDR3 length is 15 residues. Trimming removed 2 bases from V and 4 bases from J, with 15 bases in between. The CDR3: CASSFRISRGETQYF. Written as DNA, the CDR3 is TGTGCCAGCAGCTTTCGTATCTCAAGGGGAGAGACCCAGTACTTC.

This clonotype was counted a few times. The rearrangement links TRBV18 to TRBJ2-2; the D is unclear. The CDR3 is 11 residues long. Germline CDR1 reads KGHSH; CDR2 reads LQKENI. V shed 6 bases and J shed 7 bases, with 6 bases lying between them. The CDR3 reads CASSQVGELFF. The CDR3 DNA reads TGTGCCAGCTCGCAGGTCGGGGAGCTGTTTTTT.

This clonotype occurred many times. The chain couples TRBV6-5 to TRBJ1-2; 7 bases align to TRBD1. Losses at the gene ends were 2 bases for V and 2 bases for J; bases not matched to a gene: 2. The CDR3 runs 14 residues. Looked up from germline, CDR1 is MNHEY and CDR2 is SVGAGI. In nucleotides, the CDR3 is TGTGCCAGCAGTTACCGCAGGGGGAACTATGGCTACACCTTC. Protein sequence: CASSYRRGNYGYTF.

This clonotype was picked up many times. The chain has TRBV11-2 and TRBJ2-4; no reliable D call. Deletions cut 0 bases from V and 6 bases from J, with 6 bases between. In germline, CDR1 is SGHAT, CDR2 FQNNGV. This CDR3 is 13 amino acids long. The CDR3 DNA is TGTGCCAGCAGCTTAGATACAGCAAACATTCAGTACTTC. Amino acid sequence: CASSLDTANIQYF. Together with reference TRBV11-2 and TRBJ2-4, the CDR3 gives the full variable domain: EAGVAQSPRYKIIEKRQSVAFWCNPISGHATLYWYQQILGQGPKLLIQFQNNGVVDDSQLPKDRFSAERLKGVDSTLKIQPAKLEDSAVYLCASSLDTANIQYFGAGTRLSVL.

This clonotype has at least ten counts. This rearrangement joins TRBV10-3 to TRBJ1-5; 12 bases fit TRBD1. J was trimmed by 3 bases and V by 6 bases; bases with no gene match: 6. Germline lookup yields CDR1 ENHRY and CDR2 SYGVKD. The CDR3 contains 16 residues. CDR3 amino acids: CAISVTGQGANQPQHF. As DNA, the CDR3 is TGTGCCATCAGCGTTACGGGACAGGGGGCCAATCAGCCCCAGCATTTT.

The rearrangement uses TRBV27 and TRBJ1-2; unclear D gene. V lost 6 bases, J lost 8 bases, and 10 bases lay in between. The CDR3 length is 11 residues. The germline gives CDR1 MNHEY, CDR2 SMNVEV (reference sequence). The CDR3 region is CASRWVGGYTF. CDR3 nucleotides: TGTGCCAGCAGATGGGTAGGCGGCTACACCTTC.

This chain links TRBV12-3 or TRBV12-4 with TRBJ1-3, with D unresolved. CDR3 length equals 16 residues. V gave up 2 bases and J gave up 0 bases, with 11 bases separating them. The DNA of the CDR3 is TGTGCCAGCAGTTTACACAGTTCATCCTCTGGAAACACCATATATTTT. It is translated as CASSLHSSSSGNTIYF.

This clonotype showed up just a few times. The CDR3 region has the DNA TGTGCCAGCAGCGTAGCAGGGGGCGCGAACACCGGGGAGCTGTTTTTT. It translates to CASSVAGGANTGELFF. This chain joins TRBV9 and TRBJ2-2, with 8 bases lining up with TRBD1. The CDR3 is made up of 16 amino acids. CDR1 SGDLS and CDR2 YYNGEE come from the germline V gene. V was clipped by 0 bases and J by 0 bases; unmatched bases: 1.

The table lists this clonotype with many counts. V is TRBV20-1 and J is TRBJ2-7, with D unresolved. Germline-derived CDR1 and CDR2 are DFQATT and SNEGSKA (reference sequence). The length of the CDR3 is 14 residues. The V and J ends lost 0 bases and 0 bases respectively, with 9 bases between them. DNA of the CDR3: TGCAGTGCTAGAGATCTGAAGAGCTCCTACGAGCAGTACTTC. It is translated as CSARDLKSSYEQYF.

The chain employs TRBV4-2 and TRBJ1-4, with TRBD1 matching over 8 bases. This CDR3 is built from 15 residues. The junction had 8 bases not matched to a gene; V was cut back by 1 base and J by 10 bases. The germline V gene encodes CDR1 LGHNA and CDR2 YNFKEQ. CDR3 in DNA: TGTGCCAGCAGCCAAGGTTTGGACAGGGTGGGAAAACTGTTTTTT. Translating gives CASSQGLDRVGKLFF.

The chain employs TRBV28 and TRBJ1-4; TRBD1 matches 11 bases. There are 17 residues in the CDR3. CDR1 is MDHEN, CDR2 SYDVKM, per germline. V lost 5 bases to trimming and J lost 4 bases; unmatched junction nucleotides: 9. DNA for the CDR3: TGTGCCAGCAGTGATCCACCCGGGACAGGGGGTAATGAAAAACTGTTTTTT. This translates into CASSDPPGTGGNEKLFF.

This clonotype showed up many times. This chain links TRBV7-8 with TRBJ1-5, with D uncertain. Trimming took 5 bases from V and 1 from J, leaving 6 bases between them. The V gene's germline CDR1 is SGHVS and CDR2 FQNEAQ. The CDR3 has 13 amino acids. CDR3 in amino acids: CASSVQSNQPQHF. The CDR3 DNA follows: TGTGCCAGCAGCGTTCAAAGCAATCAGCCCCAGCATTTT.

This clonotype was detected many times. This rearrangement joins TRBV5-1 to TRBJ2-3, with D perhaps matching TRBD2 (6 bases). Per germline, CDR1 SGHRS and CDR2 YFSETQ. V was shortened by 1 base and J by 6 bases, with 12 bases between the two germline ends. The CDR3 is 14 residues long. The CDR3 sequence: CASSLRPGEDTQYF. The CDR3 coding sequence is TGCGCCAGCAGCTTGCGGCCGGGGGAGGATACGCAGTATTTT.

This clonotype was counted ten times or more. The rearrangement uses TRBV6-1 and TRBJ2-4; D may be TRBD2 (5 bases). The length of the CDR3 is 16 residues. Germline-derived CDR1 and CDR2 are MNHNS and SASEGT. The V end was cut by 2 bases, the J end by 0 bases, with 11 bases between. CDR3: CASSEHTDLAKNIQYF. The CDR3 DNA reads TGTGCCAGCAGTGAACATACGGACTTAGCCAAAAACATTCAGTACTTC.

The table lists this clonotype with many counts. The genes are TRBV18 and TRBJ2-1; D may be TRBD1 or TRBD2 (5 bases each). CDR3 length: 12 amino acids. V was trimmed by 3 bases and J by 7 bases, leaving 7 bases between them. Germline values: CDR1 KGHSH, CDR2 LQKENI. The CDR3 sequence is CASSPEGNEQFF. CDR3 bases: TGTGCCAGCTCACCCGAGGGGAATGAGCAGTTCTTC.

The J gene is TRBJ2-7, the V gene TRBV6-2 or TRBV6-3; D perhaps matches TRBD1 (7 bases). This CDR3 region has 17 residues. The V gene's germline CDR1 is MNHEY and CDR2 SVGEGT. V shed 5 bases and J shed 4 bases, with 24 bases lying between them. CDR3 amino acids: CASSTTPGRQGLYEQYF. The CDR3 bases are TGTGCCAGCAGTACAACCCCCGGACGACAGGGACTTTACGAGCAGTACTTC.

The chain links TRBV11-2 to TRBJ1-1, with a weak D call TRBD1 (5 bases). The CDR3 spans 12 residues. V was cut by 8 bases and J by 0 bases, with 7 bases left in between. Germline V gene sequence: CDR1 SGHAT, CDR2 FQNNGV. DNA for the CDR3: TGTGCCAGCGGAGGGGTGAACACTGAAGCTTTCTTT. Translating it yields CASGGVNTEAFF. Full variable domain (remainder filled in from reference TRBV11-2 and TRBJ1-1): EAGVAQSPRYKIIEKRQSVAFWCNPISGHATLYWYQQILGQGPKLLIQFQNNGVVDDSQLPKDRFSAERLKGVDSTLKIQPAKLEDSAVYLCASGGVNTEAFFGQGTRLTVV.

This clonotype was detected many times. The V call is TRBV5-8, the J call TRBJ2-3, with TRBD1 identical over 7 bases. V was pared by 2 bases and J by 4 bases, with 7 bases of the junction left unmatched. Germline lookup yields CDR1 SGHTS and CDR2 YDEGEE. The CDR3 loop spans 15 amino acids. CDR3 residues: CASSFLSRGSDTQYF. CDR3 DNA sequence: TGTGCCAGCAGCTTCTTATCCAGGGGGTCAGATACGCAGTATTTT. The full variable domain, in which reference TRBV5-8 and TRBJ2-3 provide the parts outside the CDR3, is EAGVTQSPTHLIKTRGQQATLRCSPISGHTSVYWYQQALGLGLQFLLWYDEGEERNRGNFPPRFSGRQFPNYSSELNVNALELEDSALYLCASSFLSRGSDTQYFGPGTRLTVL.

This clonotype was seen a handful of times. The rearrangement joins TRBV5-4 to TRBJ2-7; the D is unclear. V lost 0 bases and J 0 bases, leaving 7 bases between the germline ends. The germline CDR1 and CDR2 sequences are SGHNT and YYREEE (reference sequence). The length of the CDR3 is 14 residues. In DNA, the CDR3 is TGTGCCAGCAGCTTGGGCCAGCTCTCCTACGAGCAGTACTTC. It translates to CASSLGQLSYEQYF.

Only a few counts were recorded for this clonotype. The chain has TRBV20-1 and TRBJ1-2; 7 bases are a match to TRBD1. Trimming at V came to 5 bases and at J to 2 bases, leaving 11 bases not matched to a gene. Germline V gene lookup returns CDR1 DFQATT and CDR2 SNEGSKA (reference sequence). This CDR3 spans 15 amino acids. The CDR3 DNA reads TGCAGTGCTTCCTCCAACAGGGGTGGGAACTATGGCTACACCTTC. The encoded protein is CSASSNRGGNYGYTF.

This clonotype was detected many times. J is TRBJ1-2 and V is TRBV9, with D hard to call. CDR1 and CDR2 (germline): SGDLS, YYNGEE. The V and J ends lost 4 bases and 3 bases respectively, with 13 bases between them. There are 14 residues in the CDR3. CDR3 amino acids: CASSTSRGYYGYTF. The CDR3 DNA reads TGTGCCAGCAGCACCAGTAGAGGCTACTATGGCTACACCTTC. The full variable domain, with the rest looked up from reference TRBV9 and TRBJ1-2, is DSGVTQTPKHLITATGQRVTLRCSPRSGDLSVYWYQQSLDQGLQFLIQYYNGEERAKGNILERFSAQQFPDLHSELNLSSLELGDSALYFCASSTSRGYYGYTFGSGTRLTVV.

The J gene is TRBJ2-3, the V gene TRBV7-2; D gene ambiguous. V was cut by 8 bases and J by 0 bases, with 12 bases left in between. Per germline, CDR1 SGHTA and CDR2 FQGNSA. The CDR3 length is 14 residues. CDR3 region: CASRPGRSTDTQYF. The CDR3 DNA follows: TGTGCCAGCCGCCCGGGCAGGAGCACAGATACGCAGTATTTT.

This clonotype was detected ten times or more. The genes are TRBV3-1 and TRBJ2-3, with D perhaps TRBD1 (5 bases). V lost 3 bases to trimming and J lost 2 bases, with 15 bases between them. The V gene's germline CDR1 is LGHDT and CDR2 YNNKEL (reference sequence). The length of the CDR3 is 16 residues. The CDR3 here is CASSQTRRVFTDTQYF. In DNA, the CDR3 is TGTGCCAGCAGCCAGACCCGCAGGGTTTTCACAGATACGCAGTATTTT.

This clonotype showed up many times. The rearrangement links TRBV28 to TRBJ1-1; perhaps TRBD1 as D (5 bases). The CDR3 loop spans 16 amino acids. The germline V gene has CDR1 MDHEN and CDR2 SYDVKM. With 4 bases removed from V and 0 bases from J, the gap between germline ends came to 15 bases. The CDR3 here is CASSSGALLLNTEAFF. The CDR3 DNA is TGTGCCAGCAGTTCTGGGGCCCTATTGCTGAACACTGAAGCTTTCTTT.